The sequence of this T cell receptor (beta chain) was determined in a study of cytomegalovirus exposure and HLA in healthy donors. Across the whole study: There were some 400 genotyped donors. Of these, roughly 84% fell in the genetic ancestry cluster associated with self-reported Caucasian donors.

With 60 Vbeta and 13 Jbeta primers, the PCR was carried out. TCRdb's copy holds only in-frame clones and misses some; the assay was immunoSEQ multiplex PCR. The table shows 110,000 to 150,000 clones, with approximately 63% occurring only once. Study conclusions and caveats: Testing in vitro showed three CMV-associated chains specific for CMV antigens.

This clone appeared a single time. Its antigen remains unknown. The CDR3 is 13 amino acids. The J segment lost 12 bases and the V segment lost 0 bases, leaving 5 bases of the junction unmatched. The germline V gene encodes CDR1 SGHRS and CDR2 YFSETQ. This receptor was identified in a woman aged 55-69 years in good health and CMV-seropositive. The rearrangement links TRBV5-1 to TRBJ2-1; 8 bases match TRBD1. Sequencing was performed on PBMCs. The CDR3 DNA follows: TGCGCCAGCAGCTTGGGGGGGACAGGACGGCAGTTCTTC. Protein sequence: CASSLGGTGRQFF.